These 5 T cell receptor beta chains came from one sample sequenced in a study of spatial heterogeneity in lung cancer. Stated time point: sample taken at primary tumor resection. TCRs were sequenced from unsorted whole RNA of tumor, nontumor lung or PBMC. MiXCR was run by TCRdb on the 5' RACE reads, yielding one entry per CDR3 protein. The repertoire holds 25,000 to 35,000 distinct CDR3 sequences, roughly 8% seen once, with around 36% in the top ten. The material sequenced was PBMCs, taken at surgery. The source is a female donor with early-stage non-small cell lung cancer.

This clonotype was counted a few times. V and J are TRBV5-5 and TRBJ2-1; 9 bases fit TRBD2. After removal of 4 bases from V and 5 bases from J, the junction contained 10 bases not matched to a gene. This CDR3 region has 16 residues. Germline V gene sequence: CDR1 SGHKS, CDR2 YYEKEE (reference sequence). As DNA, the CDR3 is TGTGCCAGCAGCCCTCAGGCGGGAGGGCCCAACAATGAGCAGTTCTTC. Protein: CASSPQAGGPNNEQFF. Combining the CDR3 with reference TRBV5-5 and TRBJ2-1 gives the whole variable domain DAGVTQSPTHLIKTRGQQVTLRCSPISGHKSVSWYQQVLGQGPQFIFQYYEKEERGRGNFPDRFSARQFPNYSSELNVNALLLGDSALYLCASSPQAGGPNNEQFFGPGTRLTVL.

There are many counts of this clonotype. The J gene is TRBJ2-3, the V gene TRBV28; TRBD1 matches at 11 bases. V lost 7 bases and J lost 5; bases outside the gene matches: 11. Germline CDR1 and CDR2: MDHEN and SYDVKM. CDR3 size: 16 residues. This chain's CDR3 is CASTYEGQGVLDTQYF. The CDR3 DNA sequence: TGTGCCAGCACCTATGAGGGACAGGGGGTATTAGATACGCAGTATTTT.

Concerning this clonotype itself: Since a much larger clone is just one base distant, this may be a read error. CDR3: CARSNSGRPNTGELFF. DNA of the CDR3: TGTGCCAGAAGTAATAGCGGGAGACCGAACACCGGGGAGCTGTTTTTT. The chain is built from TRBV12-3 or TRBV12-4 and TRBJ2-2, with 9 bases aligning to TRBD2. The ends lost 9 bases at V and 0 bases at J; junction bases unmatched: 8. This CDR3 is built from 16 residues.

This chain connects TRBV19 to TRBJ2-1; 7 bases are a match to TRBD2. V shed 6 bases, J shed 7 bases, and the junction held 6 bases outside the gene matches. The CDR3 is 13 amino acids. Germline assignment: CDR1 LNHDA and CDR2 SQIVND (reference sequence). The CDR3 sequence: CASSRTSPNEQFF. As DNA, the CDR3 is TGTGCCAGTAGCAGGACTAGTCCTAATGAGCAGTTCTTC.

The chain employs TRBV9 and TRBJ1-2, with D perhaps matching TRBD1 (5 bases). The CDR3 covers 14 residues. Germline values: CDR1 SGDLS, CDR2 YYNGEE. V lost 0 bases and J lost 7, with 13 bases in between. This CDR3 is CASSVVGGIGGYTF. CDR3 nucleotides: TGTGCCAGCAGCGTAGTTGGGGGAATCGGTGGCTACACCTTC.